This TCR beta chain stems from a study of T cell changes during pregnancy in multiple sclerosis. Only in-frame clones appear in the TCRdb table, and some are missing; sequencing was by immunoSEQ multiplex PCR. Here the sample spans under 70,000 clones, under 95% being singletons. This receptor was identified in a female donor with multiple sclerosis, enrolled in a pregnancy study. Sequenced here: peripheral blood, sampled in the second trimester of pregnancy.

CDR3 DNA sequence: TGCGCCAGCAGCTTGCGGGGGAGGGACACTGAAGCTTTCTTT. Its translation is CASSLRGRDTEAFF. The V gene is TRBV5-1, the J gene TRBJ1-1, with a possible D match to TRBD1 (5 bases). Trimming left V 1 base short and J 3 bases short, with 10 bases between. CDR3 length equals 14 residues. CDR1 and CDR2 (germline): SGHRS, YFSETQ. The variable domain in full, completed from reference TRBV5-1 and TRBJ1-1, reads KAGVTQTPRYLIKTRGQQVTLSCSPISGHRSVSWYQQTPGQGLQFLFEYFSETQRNKGNFPGRFSGRQFSNSRSEMNVSTLELGDSALYLCASSLRGRDTEAFFGQGTRLTVV.